The 18 T cell receptor beta chains listed next were all sequenced from one sample in a study of cytomegalovirus exposure and HLA in healthy donors. Profiled with immunoSEQ multiplex PCR; TCRdb holds only in-frame clones, not every one. This sample has under 65,000 clones, with 95% found just once. The sample was PBMCs. The receptor source for this set is a woman in her late teens or twenties in good health and CMV-seropositive.

The V and J genes are TRBV28 and TRBJ2-5; 7 bases are a match to TRBD1. Trimming at V came to 6 bases and at J to 4 bases, leaving 17 bases not matched to a gene. The CDR3 sequence is 17 residues long. Looked up from germline, CDR1 is MDHEN and CDR2 is SYDVKM. DNA for the CDR3: TGTGCCAGCAGGAACTGGGACAGCCTAAGATGGGCAGAGACCCAGTACTTC. Residues: CASRNWDSLRWAETQYF.

The rearrangement uses TRBV7-9 and TRBJ2-7; maybe TRBD2 (5 bases). The CDR3 totals 12 residues. Looked up from germline, CDR1 is SEHNR and CDR2 is FQNEAQ (reference sequence). The V end was cut by 3 bases, the J end by 5 bases, with 8 bases between. The CDR3, as DNA: TGTGCCAGCAGCTTGGACGGGGACGAGCAGTACTTC. Its translation is CASSLDGDEQYF.

The genes are TRBV2 and TRBJ2-1; D unresolved. Germline loops: CDR1 SNHLY, CDR2 FYNNEI. This CDR3 is built from 13 residues. Trimming left V 4 bases short and J 7 bases short, with 11 bases between. The CDR3 loop is CASSVGSRNEQFF. For the CDR3, the DNA is TGTGCCAGCAGTGTAGGCTCCAGGAATGAGCAGTTCTTC.

The CDR3 DNA is TGTGCCAGCAGTCCGGTAGCGGGAGAGCCAGATACGCAGTATTTT. This sequence encodes CASSPVAGEPDTQYF. This chain connects TRBV27 to TRBJ2-3; 9 bases fit TRBD2. Germline assignment: CDR1 MNHEY and CDR2 SMNVEV (reference sequence). The V and J ends lost 5 bases and 4 bases, in that order; junction bases with no gene match: 7. The CDR3 extends over 15 amino acids.

J is TRBJ2-2 and V is TRBV7-7, with 8 bases fitting TRBD1. Germline V CDR1 and CDR2: SSHAT, FNYEAQ (reference sequence). The CDR3 sequence is 16 residues long. The V gene end was trimmed by 5 bases and the J gene end by 5 bases; junction bases not matched to a gene: 10. The CDR3 nucleotides read TGTGCCAGCAGCCCCACCGGGACAGGCCTTACCGGGGAGCTGTTTTTT. Translating it yields CASSPTGTGLTGELFF.

This CDR3 is CASSLLVAGGFGYNEQFF. The CDR3 nucleotides are TGTGCCAGCAGCTTATTAGTAGCGGGAGGGTTCGGGTACAATGAGCAGTTCTTC. This chain uses TRBV11-2 with TRBJ2-1, with TRBD2 matching 11 bases. CDR3 length: 18 amino acids. J lost 4 bases, V lost 2 bases, and 10 bases had no gene match. The germline V gene encodes CDR1 SGHAT and CDR2 FQNNGV. Based on the CDR3 plus reference TRBV11-2 and TRBJ2-1, the full variable domain is EAGVAQSPRYKIIEKRQSVAFWCNPISGHATLYWYQQILGQGPKLLIQFQNNGVVDDSQLPKDRFSAERLKGVDSTLKIQPAKLEDSAVYLCASSLLVAGGFGYNEQFFGPGTRLTVL.

This chain uses TRBV18 with TRBJ2-1; TRBD2 might be the D (6 bases). V shed 3 bases and J shed 2 bases, with 14 bases lying between them. The CDR3 has 16 residues. The germline V gene has CDR1 KGHSH and CDR2 LQKENI. CDR3 sequence (DNA): TGTGCCAGCTCACCGGGGGGAGGAACCACCTACAATGAGCAGTTCTTC. Translated, it gives CASSPGGGTTYNEQFF.

J is TRBJ1-1 and V is TRBV28, with 9 bases that match TRBD1. V was clipped by 3 bases and J by 6 bases; unmatched bases: 14. The CDR3 contains 17 residues. In germline, CDR1 is MDHEN, CDR2 SYDVKM. The CDR3 loop reads CASSFSLGQGYISEAFF. Here the CDR3 DNA reads TGTGCCAGCAGTTTTTCTTTGGGACAGGGATATATCTCTGAAGCTTTCTTT.

V is TRBV28 and J is TRBJ1-2, with 8 nucleotides matching TRBD1. The CDR3 spans 15 residues. Per germline, CDR1 MDHEN and CDR2 SYDVKM. V shed 4 bases, J shed 4 bases, and the junction held 8 bases outside the gene matches. The chain's CDR3 is CASSSVAGQVYGYTF. As DNA, the CDR3 is TGTGCCAGCAGTTCAGTTGCGGGACAGGTCTATGGCTACACCTTC.

This clone was seen once. V is TRBV7-8 and J is TRBJ2-1; 9 bases fit TRBD2. The CDR3 extends over 15 amino acids. Germline trimming cut 7 bases from V and 4 bases from J; bases unmatched to any gene: 8. CDR1 and CDR2 from the germline V gene are SGHVS and FQNEAQ. CDR3 DNA sequence: TGTGCCAGCACCTCAGCAGCGGGGGGATACAATGAGCAGTTCTTC. Residues: CASTSAAGGYNEQFF.

The chain combines TRBV6-4 with TRBJ2-1; 14 nucleotides match TRBD2. The CDR3 loop spans 15 amino acids. Losses at the gene ends were 6 bases for V and 10 bases for J; bases not matched to a gene: 8. Germline V gene sequence: CDR1 MRHNA, CDR2 SNTAGT. The chain's CDR3 is CASSRLAGGLREQFF. DNA for the CDR3: TGTGCCAGCAGCAGACTAGCGGGGGGGCTACGAGAGCAGTTCTTC.

This clone was detected only once. The chain has TRBV21-1 and TRBJ1-1; the table's D gene call, TRBD1, was not cross checked with the DNA. TRBV21-1 is annotated as a pseudogene. This CDR3 spans 15 amino acids. CDR3 sequence (DNA): TGTGCCAGCAGCAAAGGGGCCAGGGCGAACACTGAAGCTTTCTTT. Translation gives CASSKGARANTEAFF.

The chain carries TRBV13 and TRBJ1-4, with D uncertain. The CDR3 contains 14 residues. Germline CDR1 is PRHDT and CDR2 is FYEKMQ (reference sequence). V was clipped by 5 bases and J by 8 bases, with 15 bases between them. CDR3 sequence: CASSADRRGEKLFF. The DNA of the CDR3 is TGTGCCAGCAGCGCCGACCGGCGAGGGGAAAAACTGTTTTTT.

This clone occurred a few times. The CDR3 DNA reads as TGTGCCAGTAGTATAGACCCTACCGCCGGGCAGTACTTC. This gives the protein CASSIDPTAGQYF. The rearrangement joins TRBV19 to TRBJ2-4; D unresolved. In germline, CDR1 is LNHDA, CDR2 SQIVND (reference sequence). Trimming took 0 bases from V and 13 from J, leaving 13 bases between them. The CDR3 extends over 13 amino acids.

This chain links TRBV19 with TRBJ2-1; 8 bases map to TRBD2. This CDR3 is 15 amino acids long. Germline CDR1 LNHDA, CDR2 SQIVND (reference sequence). With 3 bases clipped from V and 8 bases from J, the junction kept 9 bases outside the gene matches. The CDR3 bases are TGTGCCAGTAGTATTCTGGCGGGGGGTTCCGATGAGCAGTTCTTC. This codes for CASSILAGGSDEQFF.

The V and J genes are TRBV5-4 and TRBJ2-1, with a possible D match to TRBD2 (6 bases). Trimming cost V 4 bases and J 0 bases, with 14 bases left between them. This CDR3 comprises 16 residues. Germline assignment: CDR1 SGHNT and CDR2 YYREEE (reference sequence). The CDR3 sequence: CASSMGDSSSYNEQFF. The CDR3 DNA reads TGTGCCAGCAGCATGGGGGACTCTAGCTCCTACAATGAGCAGTTCTTC. The full variable domain, rest sourced from reference TRBV5-4 and TRBJ2-1, is ETGVTQSPTHLIKTRGQQVTLRCSSQSGHNTVSWYQQALGQGPQFIFQYYREEENGRGNFPPRFSGLQFPNYSSELNVNALELDDSALYLCASSMGDSSSYNEQFFGPGTRLTVL.

V is TRBV19 and J is TRBJ1-1; tentative D call: TRBD1 (5 bases). The CDR3 covers 16 residues. Germline V gene sequence: CDR1 LNHDA, CDR2 SQIVND (reference sequence). V was shortened by 10 bases and J by 3 bases, with 24 bases between the two germline ends. CDR3 nucleotides: TGTGCCACAAAAGGGGATCAGGGTAGGATAGACACTGAAGCTTTCTTT. Encoded protein: CATKGDQGRIDTEAFF.

The chain uses TRBV4-1 and TRBJ2-6; TRBD1 is a possible D gene (6 bases). Trimming pared 7 bases from V and 1 base from J, leaving 17 bases between. Germline V gene lookup returns CDR1 MGHRA and CDR2 YSYEKL. The CDR3 has 17 amino acids. CDR3 sequence: CASNPKDSPSGANVLTF. CDR3 DNA sequence: TGCGCCAGCAATCCCAAGGACAGCCCTTCTGGGGCCAACGTCCTGACTTTC.